What follows are 27 T cell receptor beta chains derived from one specimen sequenced in a study of blood T cell repertoires in COVID-19. The table came from immunoSEQ multiplex PCR; TCRdb's copy has only in-frame clones and leaves some out. The sample gives some 670,000 clones, about 87% of which show up once; roughly 0.25% is in the top ten. Sequencing was done on a sample of peripheral blood. These receptors came from a woman between 18 and 29 years old with acute or convalescent COVID-19.

This chain links TRBV6-2 or TRBV6-3 with TRBJ1-2; 8 nucleotides match TRBD1. The V gene end was trimmed by 6 bases and the J gene end by 7 bases; junction bases not matched to a gene: 16. The germline V gene has CDR1 MNHEY and CDR2 SVGEGT. The CDR3 contains 16 residues. CDR3 amino acids: CASSPPPGQGVGGYTF. The CDR3, as DNA: TGTGCCAGCAGCCCTCCCCCCGGACAGGGTGTCGGTGGCTACACCTTC.

The rearrangement joins TRBV18 to TRBJ2-3; 10 bases are shared with TRBD2. The CDR3 is 17 residues long. The J segment lost 6 bases and the V segment lost 3 bases, leaving 12 bases of the junction unmatched. Per germline, CDR1 KGHSH and CDR2 LQKENI. The CDR3: CASSPDRERGGRDTQYF. The CDR3 coding sequence is TGTGCCAGCTCACCGGACCGCGAGCGGGGGGGCCGGGATACGCAGTATTTT.

The genes are TRBV21-1 and TRBJ1-1; the listed D gene, TRBD1, was not tested against the DNA. TRBV21-1 is designated a pseudogene. This CDR3 spans 16 amino acids. DNA for the CDR3: TGTGCCAGCAGCTCCCCGGGACAGGGGGCGCGGACTGAAGCTTTCTTT. Translating it yields CASSSPGQGARTEAFF.

This chain joins TRBV7-2 and TRBJ2-7; perhaps TRBD2 as D (5 bases). V lost 3 bases and J lost 4, with 10 bases in between. The CDR3 has 13 residues. Germline V gene data show CDR1 as SGHTA and CDR2 as FQGNSA. CDR3 region: CASSFGGRYEQYF. CDR3 nucleotides: TGTGCCAGCAGCTTTGGAGGTCGGTACGAGCAGTACTTC.

This chain links TRBV6-2 or TRBV6-3 with TRBJ1-2, with D unclear. V lost 6 bases and J lost 1, with 9 bases in between. The CDR3 runs 13 residues. Germline CDR1 MNHEY, CDR2 SVGEGT. The CDR3 DNA reads as TGTGCCAGCAGCCCCACACATAACTATGGCTACACCTTC. It encodes CASSPTHNYGYTF.

The chain carries TRBV5-5 and TRBJ1-2; no reliable D call. This CDR3 is 15 amino acids long. CDR1 is SGHKS and CDR2 is YYEKEE in the germline V gene (reference sequence). Trimming removed 4 bases at V and 0 bases at J, with 13 bases between. The CDR3 DNA reads as TGTGCCAGCAGCCGTGCGGATAATACTAACTATGGCTACACCTTC. Residues: CASSRADNTNYGYTF.

Here the CDR3 reads CASSPQGALETGELFF. DNA for the CDR3: TGTGCCAGCAGCCCACAGGGGGCTCTGGAGACCGGGGAGCTGTTTTTT. This chain joins TRBV14 and TRBJ2-2; 9 positions match TRBD1. There are 16 residues in the CDR3. The J segment lost 5 bases and the V segment lost 4 bases, leaving 8 bases of the junction unmatched. Germline V gene lookup returns CDR1 SGHDN and CDR2 FVKESK.

This sequence joins TRBV6-5 and TRBJ1-5; 11 bases fit TRBD1. The V and J ends lost 2 bases and 8 bases, in that order; junction bases with no gene match: 5. Germline CDR1 reads MNHEY; CDR2 reads SVGAGI. This CDR3 has 15 amino acids. The CDR3 nucleotides are TGTGCCAGCAGTTACGGGACAGGGGGTACTGAGCCCCAGCATTTT. Its translation is CASSYGTGGTEPQHF.

This CDR3 reads CASSLRTGRNTEAFF. The CDR3 bases are TGTGCCAGCAGCTTACGGACAGGGAGGAACACTGAAGCTTTCTTT. J is TRBJ1-1 and V is TRBV5-4; the match to TRBD1 covers 8 bases. V was pared by 2 bases and J by 1 base, with 4 bases of the junction left unmatched. The CDR3 is 15 residues long. Germline V gene lookup returns CDR1 SGHNT and CDR2 YYREEE (reference sequence).

V gene TRBV7-2 combines with J gene TRBJ1-6, with 7 bases lining up with TRBD1. With V trimmed by 1 base and J by 7 bases, 4 bases remained unmatched. The CDR3 sequence is 15 residues long. Germline V CDR1 and CDR2: SGHTA, FQGNSA. The CDR3 sequence: CASSLVGQHNSPLHF. The DNA of the CDR3 is TGTGCCAGCAGCTTAGTGGGACAGCACAATTCACCCCTCCACTTT.

The CDR3 here is CASSRPPGQDSYNEQFF. The CDR3 DNA sequence: TGCGCCAGCAGCCGCCCCCCCGGACAGGACTCCTACAATGAGCAGTTCTTC. The rearrangement joins TRBV5-1 to TRBJ2-1; 7 bases agree with TRBD1. The germline V gene has CDR1 SGHRS and CDR2 YFSETQ. With V trimmed by 4 bases and J by 0 bases, 10 bases remained unmatched. The CDR3 consists of 17 residues.

This clone was picked up one time. This chain links TRBV4-3 with TRBJ2-7; D not resolved. Deletions cut 6 bases from V and 7 bases from J, with 19 bases between. The CDR3 consists of 14 residues. Germline CDR1 LGHNA, CDR2 YSLEER. The CDR3, as DNA: TGCGCCAGCAGTTACGCGACGGAGTTAAGGGAGCAGTACTTC. Its translation is CASSYATELREQYF.

The chain uses TRBV4-3 and TRBJ1-6, with unresolved D. CDR1 LGHNA and CDR2 YSLEER come from the germline V gene. CDR3 length: 17 amino acids. V was pared by 0 bases and J by 4 bases, with 13 bases between. The CDR3 DNA sequence: TGCGCCAGCAGCCAAGATTTTCCAGGCGGGTATAATTCACCCCTCCACTTT. It encodes CASSQDFPGGYNSPLHF.

V usage is TRBV7-6 and J usage is TRBJ1-2, with D perhaps matching TRBD1 (6 bases). The CDR3 has 20 amino acids. With 2 bases removed from V and 6 bases from J, the gap between germline ends came to 31 bases. The germline V gene encodes CDR1 SGHVS and CDR2 FNYEAQ. The CDR3 loop reads CASSLTDRVGRGQGRDGYTF. For the CDR3, the DNA is TGTGCCAGCAGCTTAACCGATAGGGTAGGAAGGGGTCAGGGGAGGGATGGCTACACCTTC. Supplemented by reference TRBV7-6 and TRBJ1-2, the full variable domain reads GAGVSQSPRYKVTKRGQDVALRCDPISGHVSLYWYRQALGQGPEFLTYFNYEAQQDKSGLPNDRFSAERPEGSISTLTIQRTEQRDSAMYRCASSLTDRVGRGQGRDGYTFGSGTRLTVV.

The chain joins TRBV7-9 to TRBJ1-6; 7 nucleotides align to TRBD1. The length of the CDR3 is 17 residues. J was trimmed by 4 bases and V by 5 bases; bases with no gene match: 11. CDR1 SEHNR and CDR2 FQNEAQ come from the germline V gene (reference sequence). The CDR3 nucleotides read TGTGCCAGCAGCAGAAAGACAGGGCCCGGGTATAATTCACCCCTCCACTTT. Its protein product is CASSRKTGPGYNSPLHF. Based on the CDR3 plus reference TRBV7-9 and TRBJ1-6, the full variable domain is DTGVSQNPRHKITKRGQNVTFRCDPISEHNRLYWYRQTLGQGPEFLTYFQNEAQLEKSRLLSDRFSAERPKGSFSTLEIQRTEQGDSAMYLCASSRKTGPGYNSPLHFGNGTRLTVT.

The rearrangement uses TRBV12-3 or TRBV12-4 and TRBJ1-2; TRBD1 matches 11 bases. This CDR3 spans 13 amino acids. V trimming: 6 bases; J trimming: 5 bases; junction bases outside the gene matches: 2. The CDR3 DNA follows: TGTGCCAGCAGGGGGGACAGGGGGTATGGCTACACCTTC. Protein product: CASRGDRGYGYTF.

The chain combines TRBV7-2 with TRBJ1-2, with D perhaps matching TRBD1 (5 bases). CDR3 length: 13 amino acids. CDR1 and CDR2 (germline): SGHTA, FQGNSA. Trimming cost V 5 bases and J 2 bases, with 9 bases left between them. CDR3 sequence: CASSPAGNYGYTF. The CDR3, as DNA: TGTGCCAGCAGCCCTGCAGGGAACTATGGCTACACCTTC. Full variable domain (missing parts from reference TRBV7-2 and TRBJ1-2): GAGVSQSPSNKVTEKGKDVELRCDPISGHTALYWYRQSLGQGLEFLIYFQGNSAPDKSGLPSDRFSAERTGGSVSTLTIQRTQQEDSAVYLCASSPAGNYGYTFGSGTRLTVV.

V usage is TRBV5-4 and J usage is TRBJ1-1; 7 bases are shared with TRBD1. V lost 4 bases, J lost 0 bases, and 6 bases stayed unmatched. The CDR3 spans 15 residues. Germline loops: CDR1 SGHNT, CDR2 YYREEE (reference sequence). CDR3 amino acids: CASSRDSIMNTEAFF. The CDR3 DNA reads as TGTGCCAGCAGCCGGGACAGTATTATGAACACTGAAGCTTTCTTT.

The table lists this clone with a few counts. The genes are TRBV5-6 and TRBJ2-7; tentatively, D is TRBD1 (6 bases). The V gene's germline CDR1 is SGHDT and CDR2 YYEEEE. The CDR3 has 14 residues. The V end lost 0 bases, the J end lost 2 bases, and 9 bases lay between the germline ends. CDR3 DNA: TGTGCCAGCAGCTTGGTTGGACAGACCTACGAGCAGTACTTC. This codes for CASSLVGQTYEQYF.

This CDR3 reads CASSLGGGGLNEQYF. The CDR3 DNA sequence: TGTGCCAGCAGCTTAGGGGGTGGAGGGCTCAACGAGCAGTACTTC. The chain employs TRBV7-2 and TRBJ2-7; D is possibly TRBD2 (6 bases). In germline, CDR1 is SGHTA, CDR2 FQGNSA. The V end lost 1 base, the J end lost 5 bases, and 15 bases lay between the germline ends. The length of the CDR3 is 15 residues.

This sequence joins TRBV4-1 and TRBJ2-7; 8 positions agree with TRBD1. Germline CDR1 is MGHRA and CDR2 is YSYEKL. With V trimmed by 2 bases and J by 3 bases, 9 bases remained unmatched. This CDR3 has 16 amino acids. The CDR3 DNA reads as TGCGCCAGCAGCCAAATCCCGGGACAGGCCCTCTACGAGCAGTACTTC. Protein product: CASSQIPGQALYEQYF.

The rearrangement uses TRBV12-3 or TRBV12-4 and TRBJ1-1; D unclear. V was cut by 7 bases and J by 7 bases, with 10 bases left in between. The CDR3 contains 11 residues. CDR3 in DNA: TGTGCCAGCACCCTGTACTATGAAGCTTTCTTT. Protein: CASTLYYEAFF.

The V call is TRBV7-9, the J call TRBJ2-5; a weak D match, TRBD2 (6 bases). Germline CDR1 and CDR2: SEHNR and FQNEAQ (reference sequence). Trimming removed 4 bases at V and 1 base at J, with 13 bases between. There are 15 residues in the CDR3. The DNA of the CDR3 is TGTGCCAGCAGCTACCCAGGGCGGGGCCAAGAGACCCAGTACTTC. Translating gives CASSYPGRGQETQYF. Using reference TRBV7-9 and TRBJ2-5 for the parts outside the CDR3, the full variable domain is DTGVSQNPRHKITKRGQNVTFRCDPISEHNRLYWYRQTLGQGPEFLTYFQNEAQLEKSRLLSDRFSAERPKGSFSTLEIQRTEQGDSAMYLCASSYPGRGQETQYFGPGTRLLVL.

The chain combines TRBV5-1 with TRBJ1-1, with a weak D call TRBD1 (5 bases). CDR3 length equals 15 residues. V shed 1 base and J shed 4 bases, with 14 bases lying between them. Per the germline V gene, CDR1 is SGHRS and CDR2 is YFSETQ. The CDR3 protein is CASSLFRPGGTEAFF. CDR3 DNA sequence: TGCGCCAGCAGCTTGTTCCGGCCCGGGGGCACTGAAGCTTTCTTT. The full variable domain, its missing parts supplied by reference TRBV5-1 and TRBJ1-1, is KAGVTQTPRYLIKTRGQQVTLSCSPISGHRSVSWYQQTPGQGLQFLFEYFSETQRNKGNFPGRFSGRQFSNSRSEMNVSTLELGDSALYLCASSLFRPGGTEAFFGQGTRLTVV.

The chain couples TRBV5-6 to TRBJ1-5, with no clear D. CDR1 is SGHDT and CDR2 is YYEEEE in the germline V gene. This CDR3 spans 13 amino acids. V dropped 4 bases and J dropped 3 bases, with 8 bases sitting between them. The CDR3 DNA reads as TGTGCCAGCAGCCCCAGTCCCAATCAGCCCCAGCATTTT. Residues: CASSPSPNQPQHF.

The CDR3: CASSSDSMANEQFF. CDR3 in DNA: TGCGCCAGCAGCTCTGACAGTATGGCAAATGAGCAGTTCTTC. This chain links TRBV5-1 with TRBJ2-1, with D possibly being TRBD1 (5 bases). The V gene lost 3 bases and the J gene lost 7 bases, with 14 bases spanning the gap. This CDR3 is built from 14 residues. The germline V gene encodes CDR1 SGHRS and CDR2 YFSETQ.

This clone was recorded only once. The chain has TRBV7-9 and TRBJ1-1, with unresolved D. The CDR3 covers 16 residues. The ends were cut back, 1 base at V and 1 base at J, with 13 bases in the middle. Germline loops: CDR1 SEHNR, CDR2 FQNEAQ (reference sequence). CDR3 DNA: TGTGCCAGCAGCTTAGGAGGGTTAGCGCGGAACACTGAAGCTTTCTTT. Translating gives CASSLGGLARNTEAFF.